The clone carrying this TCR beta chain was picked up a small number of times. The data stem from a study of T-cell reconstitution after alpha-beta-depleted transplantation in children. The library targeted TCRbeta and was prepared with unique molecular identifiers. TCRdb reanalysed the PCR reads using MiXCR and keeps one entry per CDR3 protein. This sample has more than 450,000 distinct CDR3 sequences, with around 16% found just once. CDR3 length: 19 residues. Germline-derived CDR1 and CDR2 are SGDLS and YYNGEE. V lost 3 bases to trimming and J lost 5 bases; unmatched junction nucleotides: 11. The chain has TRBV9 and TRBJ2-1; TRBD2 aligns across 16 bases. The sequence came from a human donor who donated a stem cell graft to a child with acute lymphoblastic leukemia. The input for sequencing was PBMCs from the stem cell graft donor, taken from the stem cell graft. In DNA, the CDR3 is TGTGCCAGCAGCGGCTCGGGACTAGCGGGAGGGCTTTTCGACAATGAGCAGTTCTTC. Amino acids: CASSGSGLAGGLFDNEQFF.